This TCR beta chain was documented in a study of blood T cells in healthy people across ages. Study findings and constraints: The study found TCR beta diversity correlated strongly with naive T cell percentage. Getting older went along with TCR beta diversity per million T cells dropping roughly linearly.

Every sample had a minimum of 6 million PBMCs isolated. CDR1 and CDR2 from the germline V gene are SNHLY and FYNNEI. The CDR3 is made up of 15 amino acids. V shed 6 bases and J 3 bases; nucleotides not matched to a gene: 10. This clonotype was found once. Its antigen is unknown. A second about 7 to 12 cycle PCR used barcoded and J-beta primers. Every sample gave at least 3 million paired-end reads containing CDR3. MiXCR was run by TCRdb on the 5' RACE reads, yielding one entry per CDR3 protein. The sample holds 800,000 or so distinct CDR3 sequences, about 59% seen once. The receptor was derived from a man aged 30 to 39 in good health. Material for sequencing was blood. The chain uses TRBV2 and TRBJ2-5, with 7 nucleotides matching TRBD2. CDR3 loop: CASSGHASGKETQYF. As DNA, the CDR3 is TGTGCCAGCAGCGGGCACGCTAGCGGTAAAGAGACCCAGTACTTC.